This T cell receptor (beta chain) is from a study of Ad26.COV2.S vaccination and SARS-CoV-2 variants. Study at large: Participants got Ad26.COV2.S intramuscularly, once or twice 56 days apart. General study results and limits: Post-vaccination spike-specific CD8+ and CD4+ T cell responses reportedly had substantial breadth. Measurements of TCR breadth and depth may have given underestimates of the total T cell responses.

Germline V CDR1 and CDR2: MGHRA, YSYEKL. The CDR3 extends over 13 amino acids. Deletions cut 4 bases from V and 6 bases from J, with 13 bases between. The table lists this clone with a few counts. No antigen is known for it. Treatment given: some 20 received Ad26.COV2.S at low or high dose, single or two shots; five or six received placebo; per-sample allocation not given. Sampling took place 63 days after the first vaccine or placebo injection. Libraries were prepared by immunoSEQ multiplex PCR; TCRdb keeps only in-frame clonotypes and omits some of them. The repertoire holds 440,000 or so clones, 70% to 90% seen once, with around 1.8% in the top ten.

The specimen comprised peripheral blood, sampled in a trial of Ad26.COV2.S vaccine versus placebo. The TCR originated in a person aged 18-65 years who received the Ad26.COV2.S COVID-19 vaccine or a placebo. The rearrangement uses TRBV4-1 and TRBJ2-7, with a weak D call TRBD1 (5 bases). The CDR3 sequence is CASSLFQGFEQYF. CDR3 coding DNA: TGCGCCAGCAGCCTTTTTCAGGGTTTCGAGCAGTACTTC.